These T cell receptor beta chains were read from a single sample in a study of Ad26.COV2.S vaccination and SARS-CoV-2 variants. Clones were read by immunoSEQ multiplex PCR, and TCRdb kept only the in-frame ones, dropping some. The sample carries around 400,000 clones, approximately 90% recorded once. The source was peripheral blood, collected in a trial of Ad26.COV2.S vaccine versus placebo. The source of these receptors is a person aged 18 to 59 who received the Ad26.COV2.S COVID-19 vaccine or a placebo. Both conserved end residues are part of each CDR3. D genes are given only for firm matches. Expanded clones are given a class, and other clones once, few, many or no size at all.

TGTGCCAGCAGCCAAGGGCGGGGGGATCAGCCCCAGCATTTT	CASSQGRGDQPQHF	TRBV4-2	.	.	14	TRBJ1-5
TGTGCCAGCAGTTCCCCCGCTGGGAACACTGAAGCTTTCTTT	CASSSPAGNTEAFF	TRBV28	.	.	14	TRBJ1-1
TGTGCCAGCAGCGCGGGGCGGGAGGACGAGCAGTACTTC	CASSAGREDEQYF	TRBV5-7	TRBD2	.	13	TRBJ2-7
TGTGCCAGCAGTTTTAATGTAGGGGCCAGGGATGAAAAACTGTTTTTT	CASSFNVGARDEKLFF	TRBV27	.	.	16	TRBJ1-4
TGTGCCAGCAGTTTAAGGCATCTGAACACCGGGGAGCTGTTTTTT	CASSLRHLNTGELFF	TRBV27	.	.	15	TRBJ2-2
TGTGCCAGCAGCTTTAATCACATGGGGGAAGAGACCCAGTACTTC	CASSFNHMGEETQYF	TRBV11-2	.	few	15	TRBJ2-5
TGTGCCAGCTCACCGTCCAGGAACAATGAGCAGTTCTTC	CASSPSRNNEQFF	TRBV18	.	.	13	TRBJ2-1
TGTGCCAGCAGCATGGGACATTCGACGGGGGGCTACACCTTC	CASSMGHSTGGYTF	TRBV6-5	.	.	14	TRBJ1-2
TGTGCCAGCAGCTCCGGGACTTCGAACAATGAGCAGTTCTTC	CASSSGTSNNEQFF	TRBV7-3	.	.	14	TRBJ2-1
TGTGCCAGCTCACCCCGACCCCCCGAGGGCTCACCCCTCCACTTT	CASSPRPPEGSPLHF	TRBV18	.	.	15	TRBJ1-6
TGTGCCAGCAGCTCAACATGGGGCAATGAGCAGTTCTTC	CASSSTWGNEQFF	TRBV6-4	.	.	13	TRBJ2-1
TGTGCCAGCAGCCTTGACAGGGCCGGCTACACCTTC	CASSLDRAGYTF	TRBV7-2	TRBD1	.	12	TRBJ1-2
TGTGCCAGCAGCCCCCTTCGGAACACCATATATTTT	CASSPLRNTIYF	TRBV11-2	.	.	12	TRBJ1-3
TGCAGTGCTAGTGAGTGGGGGGCTGACTACACCTTC	CSASEWGADYTF	TRBV20-1	.	.	12	TRBJ1-2
TGCAGCGTGGGCCCGCTATTTAGCCAAGAGACCCAGTACTTC	CSVGPLFSQETQYF	TRBV29-1	.	.	14	TRBJ2-5
TGTGCCACCAGTGATTTTTGGGATACGCAGTATTTT	CATSDFWDTQYF	TRBV24-1	.	.	12	TRBJ2-3
TGTGCCAGCAGCGTAGTTCAGGGCGGCACTGAAGCTTTCTTT	CASSVVQGGTEAFF	TRBV9	.	once	14	TRBJ1-1
TGTGCCAGCACCCCGGACAGAAGCGGGAACTCCTACGAGCAGTACTTC	CASTPDRSGNSYEQYF	TRBV6-6	.	.	16	TRBJ2-7
TGTGCCAGCTCACCTTTATCCGGGACCGCAACTAATGAAAAACTGTTTTTT	CASSPLSGTATNEKLFF	TRBV18	.	.	17	TRBJ1-4
TGTGCCACCAGCAGAGGATCCCTAGCGGGAGGTGGAAATGAGCAGTTCTTC	CATSRGSLAGGGNEQFF	TRBV15	TRBD2	.	17	TRBJ2-1
TGTGCCAGCAGCGCCGGGGACAGGGGGCGCAGGGAGCAGTACTTC	CASSAGDRGRREQYF	TRBV5-4	TRBD1	.	15	TRBJ2-7
TGTGCCAGCAGCGCTGGACAGGGCACGCCCCAGCATTTT	CASSAGQGTPQHF	TRBV12-3/TRBV12-4	TRBD1	.	13	TRBJ1-5
TGTGCCAGCAGTTTTCGGGCAACTAATGAAAAACTGTTTTTT	CASSFRATNEKLFF	TRBV28	.	.	14	TRBJ1-4
TGTGCCAGCGGGGGGTCCACTGAAGCTTTCTTT	CASGGSTEAFF	TRBV3-1/TRBV3-2	.	.	11	TRBJ1-1
TGTGCCAGCAGCTCTACGACCGCGGACCCTGCGCCTTTCTTT	CASSSTTADPAPFF	TRBV7-9	.	.	14	TRBJ1-1
TGTGCCAGCAGTGACGAGGCAGGACGCACAGATACGCAGTATTTT	CASSDEAGRTDTQYF	TRBV6-4	.	.	15	TRBJ2-3
TGCAGTGCTAGTCACGCGATGCTGAACACTGAAGCTTTCTTT	CSASHAMLNTEAFF	TRBV20-1	.	.	14	TRBJ1-1
TGTGCCAGCAGTACGAAACAGGGTTCCTTTAGCAATCAGCCCCAGCATTTT	CASSTKQGSFSNQPQHF	TRBV28	.	.	17	TRBJ1-5
TGTGCCAGCAGCTTAGTGTCCTACGAGCAGTACTTC	CASSLVSYEQYF	TRBV7-2	.	.	12	TRBJ2-7
TGCAGCGCGAATGGACAGGGAGGACAGAATGAGCAGTTCTTC	CSANGQGGQNEQFF	TRBV29-1	TRBD1	.	14	TRBJ2-1
TGTGCCAGCAGCTTGGTTGCGGGAGTGGATGAGCAGTTCTTC	CASSLVAGVDEQFF	TRBV7-2	TRBD2	.	14	TRBJ2-1
TGTGCCAGCAGCCAAGATCTAGTGAATGAGCAGTTCTTC	CASSQDLVNEQFF	TRBV4-2	.	.	13	TRBJ2-1
TGTGCCAGCAGCTTAATGAGGAGAATGAACACTGAAGCTTTCTTT	CASSLMRRMNTEAFF	TRBV11-2	.	.	15	TRBJ1-1
TGTGCCAGCAGACCTAGCGGGAGGGGTGTCAATGAGCAGTTCTTC	CASRPSGRGVNEQFF	TRBV6-5	TRBD2	.	15	TRBJ2-1
TGTGCCAGCAGCCCCCCGGGTGGACTAGCGGGAGCAGATACGCAGTATTTT	CASSPPGGLAGADTQYF	TRBV13	TRBD2	.	17	TRBJ2-3
TGTGCCAGCAGTCTTACAGGGTACACTGAAGCTTTCTTT	CASSLTGYTEAFF	TRBV28	.	.	13	TRBJ1-1
TGTGCCAGCAGCCCCGTACTTTCTGGGGCCAACGTCCTGACTTTC	CASSPVLSGANVLTF	TRBV27	.	.	15	TRBJ2-6
TGTGCCACCAGTGATGCAGGGGAGACTGAAGCTTTCTTT	CATSDAGETEAFF	TRBV24-1	.	.	13	TRBJ1-1
TGTGCCAGCAGTGTTTCAGATCGTGAAAAACTGTTTTTT	CASSVSDREKLFF	TRBV2	.	.	13	TRBJ1-4
TGTGCCACCAGCAGCCCCCTGGGGACGCCCGGTAACGAGCAGTACTTC	CATSSPLGTPGNEQYF	TRBV15	.	.	16	TRBJ2-7
TGTGCCAGCAGCCAGATGGGACTAGCGGGAGTGTACGAGCAGTACTTC	CASSQMGLAGVYEQYF	TRBV3-1/TRBV3-2	TRBD2	.	16	TRBJ2-7